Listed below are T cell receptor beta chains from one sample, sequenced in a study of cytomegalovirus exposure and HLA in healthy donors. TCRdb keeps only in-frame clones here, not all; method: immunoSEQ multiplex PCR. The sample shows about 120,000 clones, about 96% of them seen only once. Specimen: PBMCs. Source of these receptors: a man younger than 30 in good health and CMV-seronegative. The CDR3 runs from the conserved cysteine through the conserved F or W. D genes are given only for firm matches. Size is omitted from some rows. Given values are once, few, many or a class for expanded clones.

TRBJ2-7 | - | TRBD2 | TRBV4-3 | CASSQELREGRGNSYEQYF | TGCGCCAGCAGCCAAGAATTGCGGGAGGGCCGAGGAAACTCCTACGAGCAGTACTTC
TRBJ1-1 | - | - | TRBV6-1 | CASNLGTGNTEAFF | TGTGCCAGCAATCTAGGCACAGGGAACACTGAAGCTTTCTTT
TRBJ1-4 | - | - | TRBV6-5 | CASSYSMRGVDEKLFF | TGTGCCAGCAGTTACTCGATGCGGGGGGTTGATGAAAAACTGTTTTTT
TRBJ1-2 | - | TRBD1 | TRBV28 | CASSLSDRANYGYTF | TGTGCCAGCAGTTTATCCGACAGGGCTAACTATGGCTACACCTTC
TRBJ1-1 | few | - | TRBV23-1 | CASSQPRGGCLVNTEAFF | TGCGCCAGCAGTCAACCTCGGGGAGGGTGTCTGGTGAACACTGAAGCTTTCTTT
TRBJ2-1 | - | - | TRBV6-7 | CASSYLDCKGYNEQFF | TGTGCCAGCAGTTACTTGGACTGCAAAGGATACAATGAGCAGTTCTTC
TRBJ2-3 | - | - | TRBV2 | CASSIRGGWGTDTQYF | TGTGCCAGCAGTATACGAGGCGGATGGGGCACAGATACGCAGTATTTT
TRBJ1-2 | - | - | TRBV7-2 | CASSPGGVMDGYTF | TGTGCCAGCAGCCCTGGGGGGGTAATGGATGGCTACACCTTC
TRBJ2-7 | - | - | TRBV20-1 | CSARVAEQYF | TGCAGTGCTAGAGTAGCGGAGCAGTACTTC
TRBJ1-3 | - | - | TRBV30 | CALRLTGNTIYF | TGTGCCTTGCGTTTAACTGGAAACACCATATATTTT
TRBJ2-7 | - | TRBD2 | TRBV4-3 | CASSQDVAAGVNEQYF | TGCGCCAGCAGCCAAGATGTTGCAGCGGGAGTGAACGAGCAGTACTTC
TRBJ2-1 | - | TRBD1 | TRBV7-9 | CASSPTRDRLNEQFF | TGTGCCAGCAGCCCTACCCGGGACAGGCTTAATGAGCAGTTCTTC
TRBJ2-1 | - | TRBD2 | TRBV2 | CASRRRTSGSNNEQFF | TGTGCCAGCAGGAGAAGGACTAGCGGGAGTAACAATGAGCAGTTCTTC
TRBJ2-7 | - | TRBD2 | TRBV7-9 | CASSGLADSYEQYF | TGTGCCAGCAGCGGACTAGCGGACTCCTACGAGCAGTACTTC
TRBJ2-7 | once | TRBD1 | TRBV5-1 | CASSLGRQGAKGEQYF | TGCGCCAGCAGCTTGGGGCGACAGGGGGCGAAGGGCGAGCAGTACTTC
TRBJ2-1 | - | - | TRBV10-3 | CAISEGGSGMHEQFF | TGTGCCATCAGTGAGGGGGGTAGCGGTATGCATGAGCAGTTCTTC
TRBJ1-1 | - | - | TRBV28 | CASSQQLTIMNTEAFF | TGTGCCAGCAGCCAACAGCTAACCATCATGAACACTGAAGCTTTCTTT
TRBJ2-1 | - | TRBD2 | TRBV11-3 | CASSTTSGDNEQFF | TGTGCCAGCAGCACGACTAGCGGGGACAATGAGCAGTTCTTC
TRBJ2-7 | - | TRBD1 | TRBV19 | CASSRGQGPYEQYF | TGTGCCAGTAGTCGCGGACAGGGGCCCTACGAGCAGTACTTC
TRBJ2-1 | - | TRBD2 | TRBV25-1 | CASSVPGGNYNEQFF | TGTGCCAGCAGTGTTCCGGGGGGAAACTACAATGAGCAGTTCTTC
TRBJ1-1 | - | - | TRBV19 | CASSIPGGRAFF | TGTGCCAGTAGTATTCCGGGAGGGAGGGCTTTCTTT
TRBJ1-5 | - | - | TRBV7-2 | CASRQHEYSNQPQHF | TGTGCCAGCAGACAACACGAATATAGCAATCAGCCCCAGCATTTT
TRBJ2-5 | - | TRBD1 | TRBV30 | CAWSADRVYQETQYF | TGTGCCTGGAGTGCGGACAGGGTATACCAAGAGACCCAGTACTTC
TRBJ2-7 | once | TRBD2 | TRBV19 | CASSTETSGTYEQYF | TGTGCCAGTAGTACCGAGACTAGCGGGACCTACGAGCAGTACTTC
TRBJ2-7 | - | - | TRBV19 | CATSPQNRDFYEQYF | TGTGCCACTTCCCCCCAGAACAGGGATTTCTACGAGCAGTACTTC
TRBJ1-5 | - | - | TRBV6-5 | CASGSGGLGQPQHF | TGTGCCAGCGGATCCGGGGGACTTGGTCAGCCCCAGCATTTT
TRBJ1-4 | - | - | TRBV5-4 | CASSLGREGTRKLFF | TGTGCCAGCAGCTTAGGGAGAGAAGGCACTAGAAAACTGTTTTTT
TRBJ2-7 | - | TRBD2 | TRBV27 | CASSLSGTSTFREQYF | TGTGCCAGCAGTTTATCAGGGACTAGCACTTTCAGGGAGCAGTACTTC
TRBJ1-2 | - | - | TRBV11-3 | CASSSIAGIFYGYTF | TGTGCCAGCAGCTCAATTGCGGGAATTTTTTATGGCTACACCTTC
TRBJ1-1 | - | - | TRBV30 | CAWSIGGGITEAFF | TGTGCCTGGAGTATTGGCGGAGGGATCACTGAAGCTTTCTTT
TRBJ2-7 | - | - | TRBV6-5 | CASSYMKGGNYEQYF | TGTGCCAGCAGTTACATGAAGGGGGGGAACTACGAGCAGTACTTC
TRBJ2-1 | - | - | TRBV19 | CASSISGGSSYNEQFF | TGTGCCAGTAGTATAAGTGGCGGATCCTCCTACAATGAGCAGTTCTTC
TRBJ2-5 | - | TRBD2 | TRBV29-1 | CSVSYSAGVFRETQYF | TGCAGCGTATCCTACTCAGCGGGAGTGTTCCGAGAGACCCAGTACTTC
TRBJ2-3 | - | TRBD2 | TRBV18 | CASSPVRAGGPMDTQYF | TGTGCCAGCTCACCGGTTAGGGCGGGAGGGCCGATGGATACGCAGTATTTT
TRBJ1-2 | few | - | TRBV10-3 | CAITQDKHGYTF | TGTGCCATCACCCAAGACAAGCATGGCTACACCTTC
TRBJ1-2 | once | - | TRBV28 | CASSSAGTGAYGYTF | TGTGCCAGCAGCTCCGCCGGCACAGGAGCCTATGGCTACACCTTC
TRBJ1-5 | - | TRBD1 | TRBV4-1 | CASSQEGGQGGNQPQHF | TGCGCCAGCAGCCAAGAGGGGGGACAGGGTGGCAATCAGCCCCAGCATTTT
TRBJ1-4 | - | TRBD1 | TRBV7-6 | CASSPWTGVNEKLFF | TGTGCCAGCAGCCCATGGACAGGAGTTAATGAAAAACTGTTTTTT
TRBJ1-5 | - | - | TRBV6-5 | CASSYSSVQPQHF | TGTGCCAGCAGTTACTCATCGGTTCAGCCCCAGCATTTT
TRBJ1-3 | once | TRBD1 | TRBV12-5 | CASGRGQSGNTIYF | TGTGCTAGTGGTAGGGGACAGTCTGGAAACACCATATATTTT
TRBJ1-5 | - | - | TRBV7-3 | CASSLKAGAGISQHF | TGTGCCAGCAGCTTAAAGGCAGGGGCCGGTATATCCCAGCATTTT
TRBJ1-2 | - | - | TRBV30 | CAWSVQDIFYGYTF | TGTGCCTGGAGTGTACAGGACATTTTCTATGGCTACACCTTC
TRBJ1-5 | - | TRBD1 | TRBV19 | CASSDRGSNQPQHF | TGTGCCAGTAGCGACAGGGGGAGCAATCAGCCCCAGCATTTT
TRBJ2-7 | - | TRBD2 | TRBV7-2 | CASSSTGGFEQYF | TGTGCCAGCAGCTCAACGGGAGGGTTCGAGCAGTACTTC
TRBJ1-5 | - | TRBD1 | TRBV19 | CASSPRTGINQPQHF | TGTGCCAGTAGTCCCCGGACAGGGATCAATCAGCCCCAGCATTTT
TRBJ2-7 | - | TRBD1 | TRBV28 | CASSWTGPLYEQYF | TGTGCCAGCAGTTGGACAGGACCCCTCTACGAGCAGTACTTC
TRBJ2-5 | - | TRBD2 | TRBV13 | CASSFWTSGTQETQYF | TGTGCCAGCAGCTTTTGGACTAGCGGGACACAAGAGACCCAGTACTTC
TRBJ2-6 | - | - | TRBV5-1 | CASSLGSSGANVLTF | TGCGCCAGCAGCTTGGGGAGCTCTGGGGCCAACGTCCTGACTTTC